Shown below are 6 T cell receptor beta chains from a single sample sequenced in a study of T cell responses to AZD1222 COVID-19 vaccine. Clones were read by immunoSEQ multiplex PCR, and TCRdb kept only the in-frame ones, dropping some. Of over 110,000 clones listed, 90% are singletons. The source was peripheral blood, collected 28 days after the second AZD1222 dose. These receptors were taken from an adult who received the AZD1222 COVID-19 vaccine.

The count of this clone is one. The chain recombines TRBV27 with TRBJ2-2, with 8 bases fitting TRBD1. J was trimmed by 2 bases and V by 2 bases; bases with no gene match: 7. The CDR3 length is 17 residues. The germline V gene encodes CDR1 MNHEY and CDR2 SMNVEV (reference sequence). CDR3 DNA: TGTGCCAGCAGTTTAAGAGGACAGGGAGTTAACACCGGGGAGCTGTTTTTT. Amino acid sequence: CASSLRGQGVNTGELFF.

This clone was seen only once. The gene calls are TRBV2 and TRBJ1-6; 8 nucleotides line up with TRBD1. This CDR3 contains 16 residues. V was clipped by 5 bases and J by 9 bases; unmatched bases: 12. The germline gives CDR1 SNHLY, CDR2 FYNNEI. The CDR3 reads CASSNPSGGSFSPLHF. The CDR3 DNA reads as TGTGCCAGCAGTAACCCGTCAGGGGGCAGTTTTTCACCCCTCCACTTT.

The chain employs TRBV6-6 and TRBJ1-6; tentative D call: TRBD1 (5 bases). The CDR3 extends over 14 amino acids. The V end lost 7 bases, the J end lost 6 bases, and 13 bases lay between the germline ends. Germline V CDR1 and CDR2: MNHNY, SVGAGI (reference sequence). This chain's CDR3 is CASIPGTVNSPLHF. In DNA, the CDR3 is TGTGCCAGCATCCCCGGGACGGTTAATTCACCCCTCCACTTT.

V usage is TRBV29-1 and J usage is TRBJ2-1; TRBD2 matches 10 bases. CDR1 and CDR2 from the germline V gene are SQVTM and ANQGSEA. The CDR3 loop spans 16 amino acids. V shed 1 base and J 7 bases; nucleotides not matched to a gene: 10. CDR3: CSVEAQAGGRWNEQFF. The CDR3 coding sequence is TGCAGCGTTGAAGCCCAAGCGGGGGGGCGGTGGAATGAGCAGTTCTTC.

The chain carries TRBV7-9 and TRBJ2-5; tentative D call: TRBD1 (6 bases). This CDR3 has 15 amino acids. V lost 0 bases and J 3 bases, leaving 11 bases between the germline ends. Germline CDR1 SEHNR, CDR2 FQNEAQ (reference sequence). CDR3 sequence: CASSLAPAGEETQYF. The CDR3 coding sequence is TGTGCCAGCAGCTTAGCGCCGGCAGGGGAAGAGACCCAGTACTTC. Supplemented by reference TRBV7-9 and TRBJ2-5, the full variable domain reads DTGVSQNPRHKITKRGQNVTFRCDPISEHNRLYWYRQTLGQGPEFLTYFQNEAQLEKSRLLSDRFSAERPKGSFSTLEIQRTEQGDSAMYLCASSLAPAGEETQYFGPGTRLLVL.

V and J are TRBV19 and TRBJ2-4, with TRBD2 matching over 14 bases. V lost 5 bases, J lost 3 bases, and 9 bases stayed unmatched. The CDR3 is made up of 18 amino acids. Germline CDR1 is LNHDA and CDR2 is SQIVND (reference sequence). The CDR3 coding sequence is TGTGCCAGTAGTCCTAGGACTAGCGGGAGGTACAGCAAAAACATTCAGTACTTC. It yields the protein CASSPRTSGRYSKNIQYF.